Sequencing of this T cell receptor (beta chain) was carried out in a study of tissue T cells after allogeneic stem cell transplantation. Trimming cost V 3 bases and J 3 bases, with 2 bases left between them. CDR3 length: 12 amino acids. The germline CDR1 and CDR2 sequences are KGHPV and FQNQEV (reference sequence). The method was immunoSEQ multiplex PCR; TCRdb's version includes in-frame clones alone and lacks a portion of them. The sample contains roughly 7,200 clones, about 50% of which appear only once. A remark on this clone: The gene names here belong to mouse. From the germline J gene comes the end of the CDR3, since the read stops 1 residue before it. The sample holds other DNA sequences that translate to the same CDR3.

Time point: mouse harvest day 7 after allogeneic transplant. The graft held 10^6 splenic CD5+ T cells and 10^7 T-cell-depleted bone marrow cells. Sequenced material: gut tissue. The sequence came from a female BALB/c mouse given C57BL/6 T cells with graft-versus-host disease after an allogeneic hematopoietic cell transplant. The V call is TRBV26, the J call TRBJ1-4; D remains unclear. Here the CDR3 reads CASSLPNERLFF. The sequenced part of the CDR3 DNA is TGTGCCAGCAGTCTCCCCAACGAAAGATTATTT.